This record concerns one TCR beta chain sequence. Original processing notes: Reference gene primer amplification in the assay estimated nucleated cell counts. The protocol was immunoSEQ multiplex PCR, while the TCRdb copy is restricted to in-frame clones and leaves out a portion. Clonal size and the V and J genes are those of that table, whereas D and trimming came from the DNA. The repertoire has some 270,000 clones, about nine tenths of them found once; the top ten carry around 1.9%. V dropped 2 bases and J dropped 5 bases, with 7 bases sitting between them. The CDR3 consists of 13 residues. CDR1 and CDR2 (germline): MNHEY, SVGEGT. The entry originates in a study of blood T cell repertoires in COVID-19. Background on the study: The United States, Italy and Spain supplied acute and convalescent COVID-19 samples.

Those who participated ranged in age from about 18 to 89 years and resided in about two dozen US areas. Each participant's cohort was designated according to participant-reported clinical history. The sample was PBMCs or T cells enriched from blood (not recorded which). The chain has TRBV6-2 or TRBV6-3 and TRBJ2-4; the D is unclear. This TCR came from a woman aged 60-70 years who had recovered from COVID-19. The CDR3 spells CASSYLDQNIQYF. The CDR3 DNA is TGTGCCAGCAGTTACCTAGACCAAAACATTCAGTACTTC.